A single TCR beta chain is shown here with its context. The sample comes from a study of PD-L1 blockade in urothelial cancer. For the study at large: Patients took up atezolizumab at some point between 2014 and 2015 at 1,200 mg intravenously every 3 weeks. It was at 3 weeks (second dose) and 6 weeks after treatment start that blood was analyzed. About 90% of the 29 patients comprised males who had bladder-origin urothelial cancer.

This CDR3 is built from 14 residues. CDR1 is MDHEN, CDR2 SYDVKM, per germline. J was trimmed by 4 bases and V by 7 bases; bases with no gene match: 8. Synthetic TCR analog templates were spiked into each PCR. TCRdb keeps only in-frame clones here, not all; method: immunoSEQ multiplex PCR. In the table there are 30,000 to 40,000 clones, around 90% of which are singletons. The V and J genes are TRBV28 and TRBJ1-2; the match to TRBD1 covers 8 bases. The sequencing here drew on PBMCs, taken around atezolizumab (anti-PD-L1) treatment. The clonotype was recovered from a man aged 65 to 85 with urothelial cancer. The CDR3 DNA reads TGTGCCAGCATCGGAACAGGGGGGGCCTATGGCTACACCTTC. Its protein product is CASIGTGGAYGYTF.